This TCR beta chain was sequenced in a study of blood T cells in healthy people across ages. Study outcomes and limitations: Fewer expanded clones and more diversity marked long-lived versus aged donors.

The second PCR ran about 6 to 12 cycles with a sample-barcoded 5' primer and J-beta primers. TCRdb recomputed calls from the 5' RACE reads with MiXCR, one row per CDR3 protein. Here the sample spans some 1.1 million distinct CDR3 sequences, more than 30% being singletons. Every participating donor contributed approximately 10 milliliters of peripheral blood through a draw. The study isolated at least 7 million PBMCs from each sample. This clonotype occurred a few times. The antigen is not known. CDR3 length equals 13 residues. The V gene's germline CDR1 is DFQATT and CDR2 SNEGSKA (reference sequence). Trimming pared 6 bases from V and 0 bases from J, leaving 9 bases between.

The sequence came from a young man in good health. This chain connects TRBV20-1 to TRBJ1-5; weak D call: TRBD1 (5 bases). Sequenced: blood. Here the CDR3 DNA reads TGCAGTGCGACAGAGAATAGCAATCAGCCCCAGCATTTT. Amino acids: CSATENSNQPQHF.